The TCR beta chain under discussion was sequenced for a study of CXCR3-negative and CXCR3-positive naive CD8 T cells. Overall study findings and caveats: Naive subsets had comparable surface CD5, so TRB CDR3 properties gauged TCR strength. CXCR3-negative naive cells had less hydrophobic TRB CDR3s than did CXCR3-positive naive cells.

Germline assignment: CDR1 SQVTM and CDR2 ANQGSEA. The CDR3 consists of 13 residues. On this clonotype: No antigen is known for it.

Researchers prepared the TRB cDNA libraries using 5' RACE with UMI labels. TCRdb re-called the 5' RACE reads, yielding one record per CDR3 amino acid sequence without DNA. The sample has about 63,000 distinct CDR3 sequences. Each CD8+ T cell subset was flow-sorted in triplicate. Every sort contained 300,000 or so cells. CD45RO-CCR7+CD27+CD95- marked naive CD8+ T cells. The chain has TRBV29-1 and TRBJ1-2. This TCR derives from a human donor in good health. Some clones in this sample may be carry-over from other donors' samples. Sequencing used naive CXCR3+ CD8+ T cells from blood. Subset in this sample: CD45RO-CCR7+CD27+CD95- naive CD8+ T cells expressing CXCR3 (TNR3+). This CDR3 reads CSVAGMYSYGYTF. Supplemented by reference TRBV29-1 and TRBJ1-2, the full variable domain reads SAVISQKPSRDICQRGTSLTIQCQVDSQVTMMFWYRQQPGQSLTLIATANQGSEATYESGFVIDKFPISRPNLTFSTLTVSNMSPEDSSIYLCSVAGMYSYGYTFGSGTRLTVV.